This TCR beta chain comes out of a study of T-cell memory formation after mild COVID-19. Study overall: Largely, the TCR clusters proved donor specific.

On this clonotype: Its antigen remains unidentified.

The study's findings and limits: Largely, contracting CD4+ clones fell within CM and EM, and contracting CD8+ clones within EMRA. Cross-reactive memory appears to have joined, as suggested by some responding clones showing up in pre-infection memory.

The CDR3 runs to 16 residues. With V trimmed by 4 bases and J by 2 bases, 10 bases remained unmatched. CDR1 SGHRS and CDR2 YFSETQ come from the germline V gene. The authors produced TCR alpha and TCR beta cDNA libraries with sample barcodes and UMIs by 5'RACE using constant-segment primers. TCRdb re-analysed the 5' RACE reads in MiXCR, keeping a single row per CDR3 protein. The sample shows about 620,000 distinct CDR3 sequences, over 15% of them seen only once. The sequenced sample consisted of PBMCs or a T cell subset sorted from them (not recorded which). The clonotype originates from an adult woman who had mild COVID-19 (a few samples of this study predate the infection). Cell type and time point are not known. The J gene is TRBJ2-7, the V gene TRBV5-1; 9 bases agree with TRBD1. CDR3 coding DNA: TGCGCCAGCAGCCCTCTCAGGACAGGGGTAGCCTACGAGCAGTACTTC. It specifies CASSPLRTGVAYEQYF.